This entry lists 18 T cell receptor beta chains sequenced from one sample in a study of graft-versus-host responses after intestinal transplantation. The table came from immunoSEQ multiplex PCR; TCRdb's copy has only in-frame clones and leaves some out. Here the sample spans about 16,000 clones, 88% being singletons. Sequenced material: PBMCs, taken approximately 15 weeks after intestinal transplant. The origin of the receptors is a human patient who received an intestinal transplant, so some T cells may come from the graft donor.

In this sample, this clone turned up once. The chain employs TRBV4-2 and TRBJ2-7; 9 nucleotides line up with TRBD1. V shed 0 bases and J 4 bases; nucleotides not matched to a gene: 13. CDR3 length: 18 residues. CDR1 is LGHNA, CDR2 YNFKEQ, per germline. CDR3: CASSQEPGGGTGTYEQYF. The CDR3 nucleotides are TGTGCCAGCAGCCAAGAGCCCGGGGGAGGGACAGGGACATACGAGCAGTACTTC.

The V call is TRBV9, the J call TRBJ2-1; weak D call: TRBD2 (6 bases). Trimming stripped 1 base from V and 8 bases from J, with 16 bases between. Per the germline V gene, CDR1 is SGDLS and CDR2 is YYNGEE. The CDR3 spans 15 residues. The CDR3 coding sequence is TGTGCCAGCAGCGTAAGACTAGACGAGGGACATGAGCAGTTCTTC. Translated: CASSVRLDEGHEQFF.

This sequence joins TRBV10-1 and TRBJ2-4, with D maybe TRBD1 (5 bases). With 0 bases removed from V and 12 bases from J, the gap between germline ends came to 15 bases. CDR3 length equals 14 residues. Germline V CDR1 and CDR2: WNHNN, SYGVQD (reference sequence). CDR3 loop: CASSESIGRVTQYF. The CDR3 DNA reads TGCGCCAGCAGTGAGTCGATAGGCAGGGTTACTCAGTACTTC.

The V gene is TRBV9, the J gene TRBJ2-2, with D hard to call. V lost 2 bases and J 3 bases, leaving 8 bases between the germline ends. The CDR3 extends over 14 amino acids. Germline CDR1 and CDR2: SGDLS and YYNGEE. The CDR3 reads CASSVLYHTGELFF. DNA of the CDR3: TGTGCCAGCAGCGTCCTCTATCACACCGGGGAGCTGTTTTTT.

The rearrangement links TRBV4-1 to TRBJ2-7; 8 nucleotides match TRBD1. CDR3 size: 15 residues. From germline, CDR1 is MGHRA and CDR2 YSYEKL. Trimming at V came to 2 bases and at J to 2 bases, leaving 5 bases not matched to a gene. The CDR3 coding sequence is TGCGCCAGCAGCCAAACCGGGACAGGAGCCTACGAGCAGTACTTC. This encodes CASSQTGTGAYEQYF.

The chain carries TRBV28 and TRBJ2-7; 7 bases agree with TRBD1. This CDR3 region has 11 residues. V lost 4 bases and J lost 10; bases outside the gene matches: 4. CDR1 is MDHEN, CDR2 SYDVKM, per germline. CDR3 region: CASSSGGRQYF. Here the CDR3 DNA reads TGTGCCAGCAGTTCAGGGGGTCGTCAGTACTTC.

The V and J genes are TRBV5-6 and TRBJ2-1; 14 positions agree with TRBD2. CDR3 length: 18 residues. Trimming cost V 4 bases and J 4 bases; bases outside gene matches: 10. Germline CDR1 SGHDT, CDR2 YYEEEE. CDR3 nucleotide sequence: TGTGCCAGCAGCCCCTCCGGGACTAGCGGGAGTAGGTACAATGAGCAGTTCTTC. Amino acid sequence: CASSPSGTSGSRYNEQFF.

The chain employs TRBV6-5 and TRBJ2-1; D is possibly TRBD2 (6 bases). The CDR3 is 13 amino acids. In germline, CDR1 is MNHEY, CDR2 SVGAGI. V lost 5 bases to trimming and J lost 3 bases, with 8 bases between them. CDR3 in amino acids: CASSATSYNEQFF. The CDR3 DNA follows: TGTGCCAGCAGTGCGACTAGCTACAATGAGCAGTTCTTC.

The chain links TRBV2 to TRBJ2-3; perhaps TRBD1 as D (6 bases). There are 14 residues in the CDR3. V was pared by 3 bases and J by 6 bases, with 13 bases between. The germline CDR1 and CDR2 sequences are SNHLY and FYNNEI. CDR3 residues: CASSEGRGADTQYF. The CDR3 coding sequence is TGTGCCAGCAGTGAGGGCAGGGGAGCGGATACGCAGTATTTT.

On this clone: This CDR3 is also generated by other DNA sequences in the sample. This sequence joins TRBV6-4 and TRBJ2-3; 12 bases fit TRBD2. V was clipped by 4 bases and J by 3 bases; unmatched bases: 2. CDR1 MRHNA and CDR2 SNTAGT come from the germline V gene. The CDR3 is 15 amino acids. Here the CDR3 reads CASSAGTSGTDTQYF. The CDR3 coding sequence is TGTGCCAGCAGTGCCGGGACTAGCGGGACAGATACGCAGTATTTT.

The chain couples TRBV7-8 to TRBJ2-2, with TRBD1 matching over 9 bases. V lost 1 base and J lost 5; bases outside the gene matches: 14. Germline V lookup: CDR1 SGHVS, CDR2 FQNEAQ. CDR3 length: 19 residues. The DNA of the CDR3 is TGTGCCAGCAGCTTAGGACCTCGTAGCCGGGACAGGGAAACCGGGGAGCTGTTTTTT. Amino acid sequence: CASSLGPRSRDRETGELFF.

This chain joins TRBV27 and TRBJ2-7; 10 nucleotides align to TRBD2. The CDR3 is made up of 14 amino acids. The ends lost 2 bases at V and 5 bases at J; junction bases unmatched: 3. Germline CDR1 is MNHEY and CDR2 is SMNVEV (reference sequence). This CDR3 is CASSLLAGAHEQYF. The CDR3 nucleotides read TGTGCCAGCAGTTTACTAGCGGGAGCTCACGAGCAGTACTTC.

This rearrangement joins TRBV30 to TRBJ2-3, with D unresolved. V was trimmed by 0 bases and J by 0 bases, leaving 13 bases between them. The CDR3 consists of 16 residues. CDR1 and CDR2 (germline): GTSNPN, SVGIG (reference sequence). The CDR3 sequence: CAWSVHENPSTDTQYF. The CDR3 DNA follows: TGTGCCTGGAGTGTACATGAGAACCCCAGCACAGATACGCAGTATTTT. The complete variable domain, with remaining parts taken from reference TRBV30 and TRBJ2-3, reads SQTIHQWPATLVQPVGSPLSLECTVEGTSNPNLYWYRQAAGRGLQLLFYSVGIGQISSEVPQNLSASRPQDRQFILSSKKLLLSDSGFYLCAWSVHENPSTDTQYFGPGTRLTVL.

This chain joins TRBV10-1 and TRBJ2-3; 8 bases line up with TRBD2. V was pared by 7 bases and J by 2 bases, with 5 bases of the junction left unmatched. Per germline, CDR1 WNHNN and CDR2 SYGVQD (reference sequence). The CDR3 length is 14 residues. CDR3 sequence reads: CASMGAGDTDTQYF. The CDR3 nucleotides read TGCGCCAGCATGGGAGCGGGAGACACAGATACGCAGTATTTT.

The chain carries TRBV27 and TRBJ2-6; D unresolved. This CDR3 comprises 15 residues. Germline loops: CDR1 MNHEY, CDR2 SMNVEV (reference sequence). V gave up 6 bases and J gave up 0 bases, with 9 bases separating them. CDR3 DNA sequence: TGTGCCAGCAGGTCAGTACCCTCTGGGGCCAACGTCCTGACTTTC. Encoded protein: CASRSVPSGANVLTF.

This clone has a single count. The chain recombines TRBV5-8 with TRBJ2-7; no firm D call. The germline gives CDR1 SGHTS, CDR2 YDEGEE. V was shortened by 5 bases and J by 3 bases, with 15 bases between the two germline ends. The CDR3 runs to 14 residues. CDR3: CASRPLYDRYEQYF. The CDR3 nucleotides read TGTGCCAGCAGGCCTCTCTACGACCGCTACGAGCAGTACTTC.

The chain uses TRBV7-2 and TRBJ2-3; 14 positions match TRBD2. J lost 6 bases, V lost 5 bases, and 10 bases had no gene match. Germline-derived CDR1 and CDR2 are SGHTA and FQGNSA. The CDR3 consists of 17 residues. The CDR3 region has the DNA TGTGCCAGCAGCCTTCCGGGACTAGCGGGAGACGGCGATACGCAGTATTTT. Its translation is CASSLPGLAGDGDTQYF.

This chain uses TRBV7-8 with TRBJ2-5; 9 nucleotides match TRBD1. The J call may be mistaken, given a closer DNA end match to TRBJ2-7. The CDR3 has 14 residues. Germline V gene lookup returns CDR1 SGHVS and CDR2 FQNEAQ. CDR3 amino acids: CASSLDRGGYEQYF. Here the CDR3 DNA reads TGTGCCAGCAGTTTGGACAGGGGTGGCTACGAGCAGTACTTC.